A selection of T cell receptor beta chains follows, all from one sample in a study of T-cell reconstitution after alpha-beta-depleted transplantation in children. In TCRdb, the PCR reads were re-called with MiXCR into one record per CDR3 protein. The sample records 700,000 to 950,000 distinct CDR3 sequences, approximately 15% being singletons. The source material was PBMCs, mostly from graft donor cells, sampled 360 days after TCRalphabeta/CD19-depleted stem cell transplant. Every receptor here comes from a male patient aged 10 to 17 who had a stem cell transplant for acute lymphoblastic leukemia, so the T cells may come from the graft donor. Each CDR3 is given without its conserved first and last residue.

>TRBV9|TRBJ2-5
ASSVGTGIYGQETQY
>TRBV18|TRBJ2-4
ASSPGGVAKNIQY
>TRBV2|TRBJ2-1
ASSEVVTLQF
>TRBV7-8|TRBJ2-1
ASSLSLAEDEQF
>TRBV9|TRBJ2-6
ASSVYGISSGANVLT
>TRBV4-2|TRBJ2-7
ASSQYPTSGSPYEQY
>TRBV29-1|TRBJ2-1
SVSGTGLNEQF
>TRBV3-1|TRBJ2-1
ASSQVIPSGRSRNEQF
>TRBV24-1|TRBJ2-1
ATSDLKREPDHEQF
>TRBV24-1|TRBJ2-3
ATSDLLGGTDTQY
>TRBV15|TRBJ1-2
ATSRGQRYYGYT
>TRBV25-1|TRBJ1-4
ASEGTNEKLF
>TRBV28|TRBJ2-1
ASSAFPGQGTYNEQF
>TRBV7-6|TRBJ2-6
ASSLDSGAWAGANVLT
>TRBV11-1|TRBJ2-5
ASSLGPGGAGDQETQY
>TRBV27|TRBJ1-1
ASSFGTPGRMNTEAF
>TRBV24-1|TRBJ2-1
ATSEPTGFNEQF
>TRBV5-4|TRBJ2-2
ASSLAWGATGELF
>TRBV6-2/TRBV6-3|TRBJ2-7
ASSYQRGPPYEQY
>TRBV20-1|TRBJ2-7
SARGTATYEQY
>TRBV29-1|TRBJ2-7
SVRVGGPYEQY
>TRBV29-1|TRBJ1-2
SASTGAGYGYT
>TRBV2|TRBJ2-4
ASSVSGSFRIKNIQY
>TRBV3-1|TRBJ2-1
ASSQVSGRAHNEQF
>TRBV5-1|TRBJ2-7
ASSSDGSRAGRVYEQY
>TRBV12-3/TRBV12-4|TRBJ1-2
ASSLGRGYGYT
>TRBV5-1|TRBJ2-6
ASSSQVAGANVLT
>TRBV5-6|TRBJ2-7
ASSLGDSGYEQY
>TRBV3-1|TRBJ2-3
ASSPHLRGPNTQY
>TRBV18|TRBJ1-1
ASSPYSRVGTEAF
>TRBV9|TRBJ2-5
ASSVLAGDLRWETQY
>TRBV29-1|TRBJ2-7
SVEDRDGSYEQY
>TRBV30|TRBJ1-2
AWSVLGFYGYT
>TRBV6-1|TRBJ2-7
ASSRHGVGYEQY
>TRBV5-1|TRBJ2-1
ASSLGVGGYNEQF
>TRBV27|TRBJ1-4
ASSPMVLRSEDEKLF
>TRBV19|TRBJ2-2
ASSIMGRTGELF
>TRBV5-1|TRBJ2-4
ASSSVGDAKNIQY